These 30 T cell receptor beta chains share one sample of origin, sequenced in a study of blood T cell repertoires in COVID-19. Profiling relied on immunoSEQ multiplex PCR, and the TCRdb table lists in-frame clones only, not all of them. Here the sample spans around 300,000 clones, 85% to 90% being singletons. Input material: PBMCs or T cells enriched from blood (not recorded which). The receptor source for this set is a woman in her sixties in a cohort exposed to, infected with or recovered from COVID-19 (not recorded which).

V and J are TRBV2 and TRBJ2-1; D uncertain. The V end lost 2 bases, the J end lost 2 bases, and 16 bases lay between the germline ends. CDR1 SNHLY and CDR2 FYNNEI come from the germline V gene. The CDR3 is 17 amino acids. The DNA for the CDR3 is TGTGCCAGCAGTGAATATCTAGGCGGTATGGCCTACAATGAGCAGTTCTTC. Protein sequence: CASSEYLGGMAYNEQFF. Variable domain in full (rest from reference TRBV2 and TRBJ2-1): EPEVTQTPSHQVTQMGQEVILRCVPISNHLYFYWYRQILGQKVEFLVSFYNNEISEKSEIFDDQFSVERPDGSNFTLKIRSTKLEDSAMYFCASSEYLGGMAYNEQFFGPGTRLTVL.

The chain employs TRBV5-1 and TRBJ2-1; a possible D gene is TRBD2 (5 bases). V was cut by 4 bases and J by 6 bases, with 17 bases left in between. Germline values: CDR1 SGHRS, CDR2 YFSETQ. This CDR3 has 15 amino acids. Written as DNA, the CDR3 is TGCGCCAGCAGCCAATACGGACTCCTCCCCAATGAGCAGTTCTTC. Encoded protein: CASSQYGLLPNEQFF.

The chain recombines TRBV4-1 with TRBJ2-7, with 10 bases identical to TRBD2. The CDR3 totals 19 residues. After removal of 0 bases from V and 4 bases from J, the junction contained 15 bases not matched to a gene. Germline CDR1 and CDR2: MGHRA and YSYEKL. For the CDR3, the DNA is TGCGCCAGCAGCCAAGAGGGATCCAGCGGGAGGGCTATAGGTTACGAGCAGTACTTC. Translating it yields CASSQEGSSGRAIGYEQYF.

With respect to this clone: Other DNA sequences in the same sample also yield this CDR3. V is TRBV30 and J is TRBJ1-5, with D unclear. Germline CDR1 reads GTSNPN; CDR2 reads SVGIG (reference sequence). Trimming removed 0 bases from V and 3 bases from J, with 9 bases in between. This CDR3 comprises 14 residues. DNA for the CDR3: TGTGCCTGGAGTGTGGGAGGGTTCAATCAGCCCCAGCATTTT. This sequence encodes CAWSVGGFNQPQHF.

The chain uses TRBV5-3 and TRBJ2-7; 9 bases are shared with TRBD2. TRBV5-3 is an ORF for which the function is uncertain. Trimming at V came to 0 bases and at J to 7 bases, leaving 14 bases not matched to a gene. CDR3 length equals 17 residues. CDR3 nucleotide sequence: TGTGCCAGAAGCTTGGAACCCGCGGGAGGGAGCTTTCGGGAGCAGTACTTC. Translated, it gives CARSLEPAGGSFREQYF.

This chain joins TRBV5-4 and TRBJ2-2; no clear D. The CDR3 has 17 residues. V was clipped by 4 bases and J by 4 bases, with 20 bases between them. Looked up from germline, CDR1 is SGHNT and CDR2 is YYREEE (reference sequence). The CDR3 DNA reads as TGTGCCAGCAGCCTGTATACGAGGAGACCTTCCACCGGGGAGCTGTTTTTT. Protein sequence: CASSLYTRRPSTGELFF.

This sequence joins TRBV5-6 and TRBJ2-3, with a possible D match to TRBD2 (6 bases). The CDR3 is 16 amino acids. V lost 5 bases and J lost 0, with 16 bases in between. From germline, CDR1 is SGHDT and CDR2 YYEEEE. The CDR3 reads CASSFRDWYSTDTQYF. The CDR3 DNA reads as TGTGCCAGCAGTTTCCGGGACTGGTATAGCACAGATACGCAGTATTTT.

The chain joins TRBV18 to TRBJ1-4; D is ambiguous. Trimming took 2 bases from V and 0 from J, leaving 7 bases between them. Looked up from germline, CDR1 is KGHSH and CDR2 is LQKENI. This CDR3 is 15 amino acids long. CDR3 coding DNA: TGTGCCAGCTCACCAGGTCCAGCAACTAATGAAAAACTGTTTTTT. Translating gives CASSPGPATNEKLFF.

V usage is TRBV2 and J usage is TRBJ1-2; 9 positions match TRBD1. CDR1 is SNHLY and CDR2 is FYNNEI in the germline V gene. The length of the CDR3 is 13 residues. V lost 8 bases to trimming and J lost 7 bases; unmatched junction nucleotides: 8. The CDR3 here is CASEGQGDSGYTF. The CDR3 coding sequence is TGTGCCAGCGAGGGACAGGGCGATAGTGGCTACACCTTC.

The chain couples TRBV5-4 to TRBJ2-3; 8 nucleotides line up with TRBD2. Unmatched junction bases numbered 4, after V lost 1 base and J lost 3 bases. This CDR3 contains 15 residues. Germline CDR1 SGHNT, CDR2 YYREEE (reference sequence). The CDR3 region is CASSLLTSATDTQYF. The CDR3 nucleotides read TGTGCCAGCAGCTTGTTGACTAGCGCGACAGATACGCAGTATTTT.

DNA for the CDR3: TGTGCCAGCAGCTTAGGAGGTTCGGAGGGCTACACCTTC. Residues: CASSLGGSEGYTF. The rearrangement uses TRBV11-3 and TRBJ1-2; no firm D call. V was shortened by 1 base and J by 8 bases, with 11 bases between the two germline ends. Per germline, CDR1 SGHNT and CDR2 YENEEA. The CDR3 length is 13 residues.

This clone was found once. V usage is TRBV3-1 (or the pseudogene TRBV3-2) and J usage is TRBJ2-1; TRBD1 is a possible D gene (6 bases). This CDR3 has 15 amino acids. V lost 0 bases and J lost 7, with 13 bases in between. Germline assignment: CDR1 LGHDT and CDR2 YNNKEL (reference sequence). The CDR3 reads CASSQEIKGDNEQFF. The CDR3 DNA follows: TGTGCCAGCAGCCAAGAAATCAAGGGGGATAATGAGCAGTTCTTC.

The V call is TRBV11-3, the J call TRBJ2-1; maybe TRBD1 (7 bases). This CDR3 is built from 15 residues. The germline V and J ends were trimmed by 5 bases and 7 bases, with 18 bases remaining between them. Germline V lookup: CDR1 SGHNT, CDR2 YENEEA. CDR3 coding DNA: TGTGCCAGCAGCACGCGGGACAGAACGGGGAATGAGCAGTTCTTC. It translates to CASSTRDRTGNEQFF.

This clone was seen a few times. This sequence joins TRBV7-2 and TRBJ1-4; D is possibly TRBD1 (5 bases). The CDR3 covers 14 residues. CDR1 and CDR2 (germline): SGHTA, FQGNSA. V lost 5 bases to trimming and J lost 8 bases, with 15 bases between them. CDR3 in DNA: TGTGCCAGCAGCCCGGCAGGGTTGGGGGAAAAACTGTTTTTT. Translating gives CASSPAGLGEKLFF.

In DNA, the CDR3 is TGTGCCAGCAGCCCCCACACTAGCGGGGCATCCTACAATGAGCAGTTCTTC. It encodes CASSPHTSGASYNEQFF. V usage is TRBV7-9 and J usage is TRBJ2-1; 10 nucleotides agree with TRBD2. Germline lookup yields CDR1 SEHNR and CDR2 FQNEAQ (reference sequence). This CDR3 region has 17 residues. V was clipped by 5 bases and J by 1 base; unmatched bases: 8.

The V call is TRBV28, the J call TRBJ1-2; D gene ambiguous. The CDR3 spans 11 residues. Germline V gene data show CDR1 as MDHEN and CDR2 as SYDVKM. Trimming left V 6 bases short and J 8 bases short, with 10 bases between. CDR3 amino acids: CASSSRWGYTF. Written as DNA, the CDR3 is TGTGCCAGCAGCTCGCGGTGGGGCTACACCTTC.

The chain combines TRBV28 with TRBJ2-1, with 8 positions matching TRBD1. The CDR3 totals 15 residues. Per germline, CDR1 MDHEN and CDR2 SYDVKM. V dropped 3 bases and J dropped 3; count of bases not matched to a gene: 4. CDR3 nucleotide sequence: TGTGCCAGCAGTTTGCAGGGGGCAATCTACAATGAGCAGTTCTTC. This sequence encodes CASSLQGAIYNEQFF.

The J gene is TRBJ1-4, the V gene TRBV28, with TRBD1 matching over 9 bases. The CDR3 has 17 amino acids. CDR1 is MDHEN and CDR2 is SYDVKM in the germline V gene. The ends lost 5 bases at V and 0 bases at J; junction bases unmatched: 7. DNA of the CDR3: TGTGCCAGCAGTCACACAGGGGGCCGAGCAACTAATGAAAAACTGTTTTTT. As protein: CASSHTGGRATNEKLFF.

In this sample, this clone turned up many times. This chain uses TRBV27 with TRBJ2-6; D gene unclear. Trimming cost V 5 bases and J 2 bases, with 10 bases left between them. Germline V gene lookup returns CDR1 MNHEY and CDR2 SMNVEV (reference sequence). The CDR3 is made up of 15 amino acids. The DNA for the CDR3 is TGTGCCAGCAGTCCACACGTCACTGGGGCCAACGTCCTGACTTTC. It encodes CASSPHVTGANVLTF. The full variable domain, in which reference TRBV27 and TRBJ2-6 provide the parts outside the CDR3, is EAQVTQNPRYLITVTGKKLTVTCSQNMNHEYMSWYRQDPGLGLRQIYYSMNVEVTDKGDVPEGYKVSRKEKRNFPLILESPSPNQTSLYFCASSPHVTGANVLTFGAGSRLTVL.

This chain links TRBV28 with TRBJ2-1; D perhaps matches TRBD1 (5 bases). The CDR3 loop spans 13 amino acids. Trimming took off 8 bases at V and 5 bases at J, with 13 bases between the two ends. Germline V gives CDR1 MDHEN, CDR2 SYDVKM. The CDR3: CASDQGRDNEQFF. Written as DNA, the CDR3 is TGTGCCAGCGACCAGGGTAGGGACAATGAGCAGTTCTTC.

The V call is TRBV21-1, the J call TRBJ2-1; the D call of TRBD2 is as the table states it, not checked on the DNA. TRBV21-1 is a pseudogene. This CDR3 region has 14 residues. CDR3 sequence: CARRLAEDYNEQFF. DNA of the CDR3: TGTGCCAGAAGACTAGCAGAAGATTACAATGAGCAGTTCTTC.

The chain uses TRBV27 and TRBJ2-7, with D tentatively TRBD1 (7 bases). Germline V gene lookup returns CDR1 MNHEY and CDR2 SMNVEV (reference sequence). The V end lost 7 bases, the J end lost 1 base, and 17 bases lay between the germline ends. This CDR3 is 15 amino acids long. The CDR3 reads CASTASTGRSYEQYF. The CDR3 DNA is TGTGCCAGCACCGCCTCGACAGGGAGGTCCTACGAGCAGTACTTC.

V is TRBV25-1 and J is TRBJ2-5; D is ambiguous. V lost 1 base and J lost 5, with 5 bases in between. The CDR3 consists of 12 residues. CDR1 and CDR2 from the germline V gene are MGHDK and SYGVNS. In DNA form, the CDR3 reads TGTGCCAGCAGTGAATTCGGTGAGACCCAGTACTTC. Amino acid sequence: CASSEFGETQYF.

This clone was detected once. The CDR3 protein is CATSDLRGRRLAGGTDTQYF. CDR3 DNA: TGTGCCACCAGTGATTTGAGGGGCAGGCGACTAGCGGGGGGCACAGATACGCAGTATTTT. The V call is TRBV24-1, the J call TRBJ2-3; the match to TRBD2 covers 12 bases. Looked up from germline, CDR1 is KGHDR and CDR2 is SFDVKD. This CDR3 spans 20 amino acids. V lost 0 bases and J lost 1; bases outside the gene matches: 10.

The chain employs TRBV6-2 or TRBV6-3 and TRBJ1-2; 10 bases agree with TRBD1. This CDR3 contains 14 residues. Looked up from germline, CDR1 is MNHEY and CDR2 is SVGEGT. The V segment lost 5 bases and the J segment 7 bases; nucleotides outside the gene matches: 7. CDR3 sequence: CASSPTGTGVGYTF. CDR3 in DNA: TGTGCCAGCAGTCCGACCGGGACAGGGGTTGGCTACACCTTC.

The J gene is TRBJ2-1, the V gene TRBV7-9; 11 nucleotides agree with TRBD1. CDR3 length: 14 residues. Trimming removed 6 bases from V and 5 bases from J; junction bases left unmatched: 3. The germline gives CDR1 SEHNR, CDR2 FQNEAQ (reference sequence). The CDR3 loop is CASRGTGGDNEQFF. CDR3 in DNA: TGTGCCAGCAGAGGGACAGGGGGAGACAATGAGCAGTTCTTC.

This clone was recorded a few times. The chain has TRBV7-2 and TRBJ1-1; tentatively, D is TRBD1 (6 bases). The V gene lost 5 bases and the J gene lost 5 bases, with 9 bases spanning the gap. The germline V gene has CDR1 SGHTA and CDR2 FQGNSA. This CDR3 region has 12 residues. The DNA for the CDR3 is TGTGCCAGCAGCCCGCAGGGGACTGAAGCTTTCTTT. Its translation is CASSPQGTEAFF.

The table lists this clone with a count of one. This chain connects TRBV7-6 to TRBJ1-1; TRBD1 agrees at 9 bases. The CDR3 spans 14 residues. V trimming: 5 bases; J trimming: 8 bases; junction bases outside the gene matches: 9. Germline CDR1 and CDR2: SGHVS and FNYEAQ. The CDR3 protein is CASSPQTGGGEAFF. For the CDR3, the DNA is TGTGCCAGCAGCCCCCAAACAGGGGGCGGAGAAGCTTTCTTT.

The chain combines TRBV5-4 with TRBJ2-1; 7 nucleotides agree with TRBD1. The CDR3 contains 13 residues. V lost 2 bases to trimming and J lost 9 bases; unmatched junction nucleotides: 5. Germline-derived CDR1 and CDR2 are SGHNT and YYREEE (reference sequence). CDR3 in amino acids: CASSFDRVGEQFF. CDR3 in DNA: TGTGCCAGCAGCTTTGACAGGGTTGGTGAGCAGTTCTTC.

The CDR3 region is CASSTGGPETQYF. The CDR3 DNA follows: TGTGCCAGTAGTACGGGGGGGCCCGAGACCCAGTACTTC. The chain carries TRBV19 and TRBJ2-5; 8 bases are a match to TRBD2. CDR3 size: 13 residues. Germline CDR1 and CDR2: LNHDA and SQIVND (reference sequence). After removal of 4 bases from V and 5 bases from J, the junction contained 3 bases not matched to a gene. Full variable domain (remainder filled in from reference TRBV19 and TRBJ2-5): DGGITQSPKYLFRKEGQNVTLSCEQNLNHDAMYWYRQDPGQGLRLIYYSQIVNDFQKGDIAEGYSVSREKKESFPLTVTSAQKNPTAFYLCASSTGGPETQYFGPGTRLLVL.